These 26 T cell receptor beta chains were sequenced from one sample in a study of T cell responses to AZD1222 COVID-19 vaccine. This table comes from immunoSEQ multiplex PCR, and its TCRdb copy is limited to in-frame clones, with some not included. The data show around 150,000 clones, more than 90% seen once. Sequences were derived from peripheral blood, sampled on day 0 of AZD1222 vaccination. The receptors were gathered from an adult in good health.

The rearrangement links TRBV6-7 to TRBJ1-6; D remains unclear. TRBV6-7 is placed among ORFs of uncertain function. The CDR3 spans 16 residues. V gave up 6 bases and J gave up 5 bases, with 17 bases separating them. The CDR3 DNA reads TGTGCCAGCAGATATAGAATAGAGACCCATAATTCACCCCTCCACTTT. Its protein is CASRYRIETHNSPLHF.

CDR3: CASSGTLGQPQHF. The CDR3 DNA sequence: TGTGCCAGCAGCGGGACATTAGGTCAGCCCCAGCATTTT. The J gene is TRBJ1-5, the V gene TRBV27; the D gene is possibly TRBD1 (6 bases). There are 13 residues in the CDR3. The V end lost 6 bases, the J end lost 6 bases, and 12 bases lay between the germline ends. The germline CDR1 and CDR2 sequences are MNHEY and SMNVEV (reference sequence).

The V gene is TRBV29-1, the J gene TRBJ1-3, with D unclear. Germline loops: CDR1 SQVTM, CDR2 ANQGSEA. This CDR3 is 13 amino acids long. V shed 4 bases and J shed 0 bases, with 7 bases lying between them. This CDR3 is CSVAGNSGNTIYF. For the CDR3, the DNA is TGCAGCGTTGCCGGGAACTCTGGAAACACCATATATTTT.

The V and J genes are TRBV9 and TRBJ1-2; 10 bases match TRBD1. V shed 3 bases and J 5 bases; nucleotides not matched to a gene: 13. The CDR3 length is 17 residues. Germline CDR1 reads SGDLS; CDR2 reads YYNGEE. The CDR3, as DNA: TGTGCCAGCAGCGCGTTACTGACAGGGGGCGCGGGGTATGGCTACACCTTC. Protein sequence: CASSALLTGGAGYGYTF.

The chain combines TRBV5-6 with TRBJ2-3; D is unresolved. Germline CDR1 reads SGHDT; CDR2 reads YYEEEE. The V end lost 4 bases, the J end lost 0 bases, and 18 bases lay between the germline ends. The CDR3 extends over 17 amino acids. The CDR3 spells CASSLGRPTFSTDTQYF. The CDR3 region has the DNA TGTGCCAGCAGCCTTGGTAGACCCACCTTTAGCACAGATACGCAGTATTTT.

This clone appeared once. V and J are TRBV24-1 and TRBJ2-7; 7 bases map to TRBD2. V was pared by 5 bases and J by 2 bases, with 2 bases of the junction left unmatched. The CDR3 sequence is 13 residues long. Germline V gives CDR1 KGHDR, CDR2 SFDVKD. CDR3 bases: TGTGCCACCAGTGGGCGGGGGACCTACGAGCAGTACTTC. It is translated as CATSGRGTYEQYF.

Written as DNA, the CDR3 is TGTGCTAGTGGTTTGGGCCGGGACAGGGTGGCCGGTGAAGCTTTCTTT. The encoded protein is CASGLGRDRVAGEAFF. The chain is built from TRBV12-5 and TRBJ1-1; TRBD1 agrees at 9 bases. The V and J ends lost 1 base and 7 bases, in that order; junction bases with no gene match: 10. CDR3 length equals 16 residues. Germline lookup yields CDR1 LGHNT and CDR2 FRNRAP.

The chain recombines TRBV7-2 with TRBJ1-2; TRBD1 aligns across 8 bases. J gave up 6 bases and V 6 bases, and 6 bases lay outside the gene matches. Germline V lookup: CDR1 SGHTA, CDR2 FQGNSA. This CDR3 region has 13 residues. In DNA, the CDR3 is TGTGCCAGCAGTCCAGGGGGCCGAGATGGCTACACCTTC. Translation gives CASSPGGRDGYTF.

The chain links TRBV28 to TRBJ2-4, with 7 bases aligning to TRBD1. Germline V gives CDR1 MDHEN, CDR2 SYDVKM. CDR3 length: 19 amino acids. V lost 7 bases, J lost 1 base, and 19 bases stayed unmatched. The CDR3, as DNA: TGTGCCAGCACCGCCAGGGTGAGAGGGACAGTGGGCGCCAAAAACATTCAGTACTTC. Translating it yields CASTARVRGTVGAKNIQYF.

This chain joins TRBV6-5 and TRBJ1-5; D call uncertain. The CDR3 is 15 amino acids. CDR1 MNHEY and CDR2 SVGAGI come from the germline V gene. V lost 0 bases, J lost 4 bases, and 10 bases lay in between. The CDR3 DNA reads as TGTGCCAGCAGTTACTCGAGGCGGATTAATCAGCCCCAGCATTTT. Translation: CASSYSRRINQPQHF.

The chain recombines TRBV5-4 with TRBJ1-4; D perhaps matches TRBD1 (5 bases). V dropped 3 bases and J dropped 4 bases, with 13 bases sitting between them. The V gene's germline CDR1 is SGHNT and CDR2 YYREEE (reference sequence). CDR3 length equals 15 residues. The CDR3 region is CASSSTGGFNEKLFF. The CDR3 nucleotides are TGTGCCAGCAGCTCCACGGGGGGATTTAATGAAAAACTGTTTTTT.

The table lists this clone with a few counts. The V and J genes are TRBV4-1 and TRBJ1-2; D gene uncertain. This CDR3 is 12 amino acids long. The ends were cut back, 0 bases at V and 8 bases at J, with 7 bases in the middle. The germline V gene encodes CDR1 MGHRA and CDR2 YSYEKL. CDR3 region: CASSQDGDGYTF. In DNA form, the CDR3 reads TGCGCCAGCAGCCAAGACGGTGACGGCTACACCTTC.

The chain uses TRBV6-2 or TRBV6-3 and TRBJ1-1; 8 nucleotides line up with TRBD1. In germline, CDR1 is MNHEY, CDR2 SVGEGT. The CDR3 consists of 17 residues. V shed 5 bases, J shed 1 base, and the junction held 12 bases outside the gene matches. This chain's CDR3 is CASSTGQGEMGNTEAFF. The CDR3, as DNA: TGTGCCAGCAGTACCGGACAGGGTGAGATGGGGAACACTGAAGCTTTCTTT.

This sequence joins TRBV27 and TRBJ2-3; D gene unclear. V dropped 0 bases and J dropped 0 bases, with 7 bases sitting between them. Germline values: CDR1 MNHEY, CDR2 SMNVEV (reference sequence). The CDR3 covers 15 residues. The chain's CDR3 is CASSLSVPSTDTQYF. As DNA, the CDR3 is TGTGCCAGCAGTTTATCCGTACCTAGCACAGATACGCAGTATTTT.

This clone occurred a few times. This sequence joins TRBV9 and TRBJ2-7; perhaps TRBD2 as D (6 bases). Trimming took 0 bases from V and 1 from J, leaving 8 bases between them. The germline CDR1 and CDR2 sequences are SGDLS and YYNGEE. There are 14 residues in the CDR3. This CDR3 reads CASSVDSGSYEQYF. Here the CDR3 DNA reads TGTGCCAGCAGCGTAGACAGCGGGTCCTACGAGCAGTACTTC.

CDR3 DNA: TGTGCCAGCTCACCACAGGGGTCTTTTGGGGAGCAGTACTTC. It specifies CASSPQGSFGEQYF. The rearrangement joins TRBV18 to TRBJ2-7; D may be TRBD1 (5 bases). Per germline, CDR1 KGHSH and CDR2 LQKENI. CDR3 length: 14 residues. With 1 base removed from V and 7 bases from J, the gap between germline ends came to 14 bases.

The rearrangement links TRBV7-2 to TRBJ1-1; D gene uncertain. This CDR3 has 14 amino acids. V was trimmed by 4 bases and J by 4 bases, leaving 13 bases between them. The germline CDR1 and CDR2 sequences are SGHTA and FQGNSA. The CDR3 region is CASSSVFQSTEAFF. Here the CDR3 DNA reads TGTGCCAGCAGCTCAGTCTTCCAGTCCACTGAAGCTTTCTTT.

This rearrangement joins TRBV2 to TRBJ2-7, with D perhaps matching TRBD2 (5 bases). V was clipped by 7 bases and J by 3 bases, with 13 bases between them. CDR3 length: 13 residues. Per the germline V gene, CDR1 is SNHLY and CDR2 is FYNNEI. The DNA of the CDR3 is TGTGCCAGCAAAAAGGACTCCCTCTACGAGCAGTACTTC. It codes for CASKKDSLYEQYF.

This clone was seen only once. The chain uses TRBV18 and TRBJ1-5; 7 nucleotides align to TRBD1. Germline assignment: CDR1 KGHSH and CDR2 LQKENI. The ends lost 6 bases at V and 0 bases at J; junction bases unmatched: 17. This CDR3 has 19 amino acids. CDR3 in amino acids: CASSRQPLRQGYSNQPQHF. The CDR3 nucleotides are TGTGCCAGCTCCCGGCAACCGCTTAGACAGGGATATAGCAATCAGCCCCAGCATTTT.

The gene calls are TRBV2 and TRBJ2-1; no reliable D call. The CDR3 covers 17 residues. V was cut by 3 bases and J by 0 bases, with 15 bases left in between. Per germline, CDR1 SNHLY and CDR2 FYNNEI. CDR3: CASSESVGRSSYNEQFF. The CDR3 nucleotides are TGTGCCAGCAGTGAGTCCGTCGGGCGGAGCTCCTACAATGAGCAGTTCTTC. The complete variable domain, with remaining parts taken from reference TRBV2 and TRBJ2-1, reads EPEVTQTPSHQVTQMGQEVILRCVPISNHLYFYWYRQILGQKVEFLVSFYNNEISEKSEIFDDQFSVERPDGSNFTLKIRSTKLEDSAMYFCASSESVGRSSYNEQFFGPGTRLTVL.

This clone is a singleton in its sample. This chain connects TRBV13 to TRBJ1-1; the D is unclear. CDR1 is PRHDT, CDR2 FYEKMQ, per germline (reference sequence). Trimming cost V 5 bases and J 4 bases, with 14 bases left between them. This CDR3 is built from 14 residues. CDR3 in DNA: TGTGCCAGCAGCCCTGGACCGGGGATCACTGAAGCTTTCTTT. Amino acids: CASSPGPGITEAFF.

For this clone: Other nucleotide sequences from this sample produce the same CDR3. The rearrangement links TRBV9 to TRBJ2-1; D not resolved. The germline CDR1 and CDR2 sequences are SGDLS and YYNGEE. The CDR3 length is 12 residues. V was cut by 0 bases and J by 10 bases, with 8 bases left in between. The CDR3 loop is CASSVGSSEQFF. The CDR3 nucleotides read TGTGCCAGCAGCGTAGGGTCATCGGAGCAGTTCTTC.

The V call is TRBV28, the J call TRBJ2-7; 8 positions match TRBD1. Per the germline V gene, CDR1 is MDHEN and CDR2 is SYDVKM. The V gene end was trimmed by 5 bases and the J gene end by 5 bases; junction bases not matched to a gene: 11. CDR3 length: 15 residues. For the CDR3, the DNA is TGTGCCAGCAGTGCCGGGACAGGTAATCTTAACGAGCAGTACTTC. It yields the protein CASSAGTGNLNEQYF.

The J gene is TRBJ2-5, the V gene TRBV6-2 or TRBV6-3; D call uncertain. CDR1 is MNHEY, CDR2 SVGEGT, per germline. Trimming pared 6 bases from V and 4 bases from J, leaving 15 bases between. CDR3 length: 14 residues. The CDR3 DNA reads TGTGCCAGCAGCCCCCCCTGGCTACCAGAGACCCAGTACTTC. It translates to CASSPPWLPETQYF.

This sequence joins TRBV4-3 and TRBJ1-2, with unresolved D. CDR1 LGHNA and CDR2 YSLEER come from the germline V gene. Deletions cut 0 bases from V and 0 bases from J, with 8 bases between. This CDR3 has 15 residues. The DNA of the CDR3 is TGCGCCAGCAGCCAAGATTCGGGCACTAACTATGGCTACACCTTC. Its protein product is CASSQDSGTNYGYTF.

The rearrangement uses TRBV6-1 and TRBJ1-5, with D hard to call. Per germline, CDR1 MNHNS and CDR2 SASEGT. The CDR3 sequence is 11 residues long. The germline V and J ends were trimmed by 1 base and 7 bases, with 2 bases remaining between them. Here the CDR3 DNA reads TGTGCCAGCAGTGAAGTACAGCCCCAGCATTTT. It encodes CASSEVQPQHF.